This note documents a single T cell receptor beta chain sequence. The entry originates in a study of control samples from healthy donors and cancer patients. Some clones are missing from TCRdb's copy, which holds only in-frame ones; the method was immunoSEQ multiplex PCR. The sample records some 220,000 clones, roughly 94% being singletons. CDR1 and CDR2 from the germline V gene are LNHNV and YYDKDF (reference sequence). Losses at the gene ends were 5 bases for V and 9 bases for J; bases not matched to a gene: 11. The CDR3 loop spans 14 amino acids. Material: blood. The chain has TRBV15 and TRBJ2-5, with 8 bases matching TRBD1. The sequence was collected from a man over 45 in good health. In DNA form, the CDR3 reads TGTGCCACCAGCCTACCCCGTACAGGGGGGTCCCAGTACTTC. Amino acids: CATSLPRTGGSQYF.